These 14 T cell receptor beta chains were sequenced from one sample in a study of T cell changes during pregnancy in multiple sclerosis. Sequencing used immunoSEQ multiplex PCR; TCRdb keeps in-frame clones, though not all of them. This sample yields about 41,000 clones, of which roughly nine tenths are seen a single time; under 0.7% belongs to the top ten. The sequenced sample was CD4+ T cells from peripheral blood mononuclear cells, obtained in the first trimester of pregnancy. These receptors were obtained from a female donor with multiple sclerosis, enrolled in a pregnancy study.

Here the CDR3 reads CASSLGLRQRETQYF. The CDR3 DNA sequence: TGCGCCAGCAGCTTAGGGTTGCGCCAGCGGGAGACCCAGTACTTC. V is TRBV5-1 and J is TRBJ2-5; weak D call: TRBD2 (5 bases). V lost 2 bases and J lost 5, with 16 bases in between. The CDR3 has 15 amino acids. The germline V gene has CDR1 SGHRS and CDR2 YFSETQ.

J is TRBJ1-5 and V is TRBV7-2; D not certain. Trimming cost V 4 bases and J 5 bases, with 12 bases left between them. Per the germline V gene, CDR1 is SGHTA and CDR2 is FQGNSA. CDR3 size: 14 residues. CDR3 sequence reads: CASSSIRTDQPQHF. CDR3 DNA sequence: TGTGCCAGCAGCTCCATCCGAACAGATCAGCCCCAGCATTTT.

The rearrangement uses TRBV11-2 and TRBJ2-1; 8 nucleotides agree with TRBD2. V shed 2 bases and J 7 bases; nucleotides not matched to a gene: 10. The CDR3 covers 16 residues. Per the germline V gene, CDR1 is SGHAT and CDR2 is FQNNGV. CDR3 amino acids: CASSLFMSGSLNEQFF. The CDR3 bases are TGTGCCAGCAGCTTATTTATGAGCGGGAGTTTGAATGAGCAGTTCTTC.

The DNA for the CDR3 is TGTGCCAGTAGGATACTAACTAACACCGGGGAGCTGTTTTTT. Translation gives CASRILTNTGELFF. This chain uses TRBV19 with TRBJ2-2; D is unresolved. Trimming cost V 6 bases and J 2 bases, with 10 bases left between them. The CDR3 is 14 residues long. Germline CDR1 LNHDA, CDR2 SQIVND (reference sequence).

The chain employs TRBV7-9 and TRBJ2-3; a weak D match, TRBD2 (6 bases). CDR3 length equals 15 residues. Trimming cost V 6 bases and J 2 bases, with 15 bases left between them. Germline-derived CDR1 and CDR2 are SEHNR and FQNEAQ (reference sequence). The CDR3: CASRLSGSPTDTQYF. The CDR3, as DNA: TGTGCCAGCAGGTTGTCCGGGAGTCCCACAGATACGCAGTATTTT.

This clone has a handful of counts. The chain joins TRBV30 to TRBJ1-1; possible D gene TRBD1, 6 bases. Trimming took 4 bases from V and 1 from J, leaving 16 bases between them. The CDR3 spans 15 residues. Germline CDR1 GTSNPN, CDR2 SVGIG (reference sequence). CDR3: CAWTNQGRGNTEAFF. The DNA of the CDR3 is TGTGCCTGGACCAACCAGGGCAGGGGGAACACTGAAGCTTTCTTT.

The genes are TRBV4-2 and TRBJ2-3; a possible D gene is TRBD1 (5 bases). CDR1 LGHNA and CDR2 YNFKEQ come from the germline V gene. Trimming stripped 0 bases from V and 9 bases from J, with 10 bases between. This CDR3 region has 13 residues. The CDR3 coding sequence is TGTGCCAGCAGCCAAGATTACCAGGGCACGCAGTATTTT. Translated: CASSQDYQGTQYF.

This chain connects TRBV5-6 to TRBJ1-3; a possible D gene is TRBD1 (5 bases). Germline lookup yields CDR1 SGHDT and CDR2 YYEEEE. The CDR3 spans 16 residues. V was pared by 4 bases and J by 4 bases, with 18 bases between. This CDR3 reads CASSPYGGAVGNTIYF. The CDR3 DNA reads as TGTGCCAGCAGCCCCTACGGAGGGGCGGTAGGAAACACCATATATTTT.

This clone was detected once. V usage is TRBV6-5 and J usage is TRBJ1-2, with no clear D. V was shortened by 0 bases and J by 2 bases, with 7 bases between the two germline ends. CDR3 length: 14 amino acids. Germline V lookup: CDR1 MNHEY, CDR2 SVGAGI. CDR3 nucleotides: TGTGCCAGCAGTTACTCGGCAGCGAACTATGGCTACACCTTC. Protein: CASSYSAANYGYTF.

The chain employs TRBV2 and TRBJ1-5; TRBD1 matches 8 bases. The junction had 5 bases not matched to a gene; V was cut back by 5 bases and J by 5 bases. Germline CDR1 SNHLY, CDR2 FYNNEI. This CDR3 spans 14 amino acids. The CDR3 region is CASSQGAIDQPQHF. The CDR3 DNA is TGTGCCAGCAGTCAGGGGGCCATAGATCAGCCCCAGCATTTT.

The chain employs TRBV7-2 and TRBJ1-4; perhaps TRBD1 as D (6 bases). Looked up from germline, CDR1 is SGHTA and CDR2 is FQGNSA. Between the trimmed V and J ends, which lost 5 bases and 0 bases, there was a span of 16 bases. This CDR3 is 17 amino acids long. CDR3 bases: TGTGCCAGCAGCCGTTTCGGCCGACAGGCAACTAATGAAAAACTGTTTTTT. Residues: CASSRFGRQATNEKLFF.

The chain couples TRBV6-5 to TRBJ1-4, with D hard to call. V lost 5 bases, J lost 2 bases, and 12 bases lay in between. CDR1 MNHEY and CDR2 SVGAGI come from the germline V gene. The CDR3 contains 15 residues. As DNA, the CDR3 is TGTGCCAGCAGTGCCGCGGGGATCACTAATGAAAAACTGTTTTTT. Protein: CASSAAGITNEKLFF.

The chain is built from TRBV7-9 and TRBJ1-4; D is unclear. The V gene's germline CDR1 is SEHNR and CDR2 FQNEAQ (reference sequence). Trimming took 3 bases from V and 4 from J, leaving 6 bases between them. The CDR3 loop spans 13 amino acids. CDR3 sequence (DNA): TGTGCCAGCAGCTTCCGGGTTAATGAAAAACTGTTTTTT. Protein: CASSFRVNEKLFF.

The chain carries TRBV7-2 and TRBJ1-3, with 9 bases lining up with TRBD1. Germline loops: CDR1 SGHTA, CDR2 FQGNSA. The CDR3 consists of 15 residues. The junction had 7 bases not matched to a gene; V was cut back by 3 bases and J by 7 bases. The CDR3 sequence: CASSFRDRATNTIYF. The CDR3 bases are TGTGCCAGCAGCTTCCGGGACAGGGCGACGAACACCATATATTTT.